The clone carrying this T cell receptor beta chain has more than one count but fewer than ten. What it binds is not known. This specimen comes from a study of cytomegalovirus exposure and HLA in healthy donors. General study results and limits: Later analysis reportedly placed an Asian-associated ancestry cluster below the roughly 630-donor mean in N-insertions.

PCR involved 60 Vbeta and 13 Jbeta primers. Assay used: immunoSEQ multiplex PCR; TCRdb lists only in-frame clones, some missing. The sample contains about 99,000 clones, around a tenth of which appear only once. Donors were nominally healthy when sampled, though unrecorded immune exposures were likely. Germline values: CDR1 GTSNPN, CDR2 SVGIG (reference sequence). Trimming took 4 bases from V and 6 from J; bases not matched to a gene: 11. The CDR3 covers 14 residues. The source of this sequence is a man in his forties or fifties in good health and CMV-seropositive. The chain is built from TRBV30 and TRBJ1-1; the match to TRBD1 covers 7 bases. Sequences were obtained from PBMCs. The CDR3 DNA follows: TGTGCCTGGAAAGGACAGGCGGTGGGCTCTGAAGCTTTCTTT. As protein: CAWKGQAVGSEAFF.